This is a list of T cell receptor beta chains from one sample in a study of CD8+ T cells in alopecia areata. TCRdb's copy holds only in-frame clones and misses some; the assay was immunoSEQ multiplex PCR. Of roughly 75,000 clones in the sample, 55% to 75% were seen once. The source was CD8+ T cells sorted from blood, collected at week 0. These receptors were collected from a human donor with alopecia areata. The CDR3 runs from the conserved cysteine through the conserved F or W. D genes are given only for firm matches. Rows may omit the clone size; those that give it use once, few, many or a size class.

clone_size: few; cdr3_length: 16; v_call: TRBV7-3; d_call: .; j_call: TRBJ2-6; cdr3_nt: TGTGCCAGCAGCCCACTCGGGGGCGGTGGGGCCAACGTCCTGACTTTC; cdr3_aa: CASSPLGGGGANVLTF
clone_size: .; cdr3_length: 12; v_call: TRBV9; d_call: .; j_call: TRBJ2-1; cdr3_nt: TGTGCCAGCAGCGACGTGGCCAATGAGCAGTTCTTC; cdr3_aa: CASSDVANEQFF
clone_size: .; cdr3_length: 16; v_call: TRBV2; d_call: TRBD1; j_call: TRBJ2-6; cdr3_nt: TGTGCCAGCAGACAGGGGGTTTCCTCTGAGGCCAACGTCCTGACTTTC; cdr3_aa: CASRQGVSSEANVLTF
clone_size: .; cdr3_length: 12; v_call: TRBV7-9; d_call: .; j_call: TRBJ1-2; cdr3_nt: TGTGCCAGCAGCGCCTTTTGGTATGGCTACACCTTC; cdr3_aa: CASSAFWYGYTF
clone_size: few; cdr3_length: 14; v_call: TRBV29-1; d_call: TRBD1; j_call: TRBJ1-1; cdr3_nt: TGCAGCGTTTGGGCAGGGGGAAATTCGGCTGAAGCTTTCTTT; cdr3_aa: CSVWAGGNSAEAFF
clone_size: .; cdr3_length: 16; v_call: TRBV9; d_call: .; j_call: TRBJ2-1; cdr3_nt: TGTGCCAGCAGCGTAGGAACGGGGGGCCGGTTGAATGAGCAGTTCTTC; cdr3_aa: CASSVGTGGRLNEQFF
clone_size: few; cdr3_length: 14; v_call: TRBV4-3; d_call: .; j_call: TRBJ2-2; cdr3_nt: TGCGCCAGCAGCCAAGATTCGGTGACCGGGGAGCTGTTTTTT; cdr3_aa: CASSQDSVTGELFF
clone_size: .; cdr3_length: 13; v_call: TRBV5-1; d_call: .; j_call: TRBJ1-1; cdr3_nt: TGCGCCAGCAGCTTGGGGGCCTCCTTGGAAGCTTTCTTT; cdr3_aa: CASSLGASLEAFF
clone_size: few; cdr3_length: 12; v_call: TRBV2; d_call: .; j_call: TRBJ2-3; cdr3_nt: TGTGCCAGCCTCCTTTCCACAGATACGCAGTATTTT; cdr3_aa: CASLLSTDTQYF
clone_size: .; cdr3_length: 14; v_call: TRBV29-1; d_call: .; j_call: TRBJ2-5; cdr3_nt: TGCAGCGTTGAGGGTATGGACACCCAAGAGACCCAGTACTTC; cdr3_aa: CSVEGMDTQETQYF
clone_size: .; cdr3_length: 15; v_call: TRBV7-9; d_call: .; j_call: TRBJ2-1; cdr3_nt: TGTGCCAGCAGCTTTCCCTTAGGGAATATCCATGAGCAGTTCTTC; cdr3_aa: CASSFPLGNIHEQFF
clone_size: .; cdr3_length: 13; v_call: TRBV11-1; d_call: .; j_call: TRBJ2-7; cdr3_nt: TGTGCCAGCGGAGACAGGAACCCCTACGAGCAGTACTTC; cdr3_aa: CASGDRNPYEQYF
clone_size: many; cdr3_length: 16; v_call: TRBV5-6; d_call: TRBD1; j_call: TRBJ2-7; cdr3_nt: TGTGCCAGCAGCTTCGCCGCCGGGACAGGGAGCTACGAGCAGTACTTC; cdr3_aa: CASSFAAGTGSYEQYF